This T cell receptor (beta chain) stems from a study of cytomegalovirus exposure and HLA in healthy donors. Study details: Later, an analysis reported that the approximately 120 validation repertoires had used the same platform as the roughly 680 first-cohort repertoires.

The germline V gene encodes CDR1 MNHNS and CDR2 SASEGT. This CDR3 region has 15 residues. V was cut by 2 bases and J by 2 bases, with 10 bases left in between. Assay: immunoSEQ multiplex PCR; the TCRdb copy retains only in-frame clones and omits some. The profile covers around 400,000 clones, with roughly 85% appearing a single time and 0.83% taken by the ten largest. While the first cohort had fewer than 850 subjects, the donors belonged to the separate validation cohort of 100 to 150 subjects. The chain combines TRBV6-1 with TRBJ2-1, with a weak D call TRBD1 (5 bases). The material sequenced was PBMCs. The origin of this receptor is a woman aged 18-29 years in good health and CMV-seronegative. The CDR3 sequence: CASSERQGTYNEQFF. For the CDR3, the DNA is TGTGCCAGCAGTGAAAGGCAGGGAACCTACAATGAGCAGTTCTTC.